Following are 27 T cell receptor beta chains from one sample sequenced in a study of blood T cells in healthy people across ages. Sample-barcoded 5' priming and a J-beta primer mix drove a second PCR of about 7 to 12 cycles. TCRdb analysed the 5' RACE reads with MiXCR anew, one entry per CDR3 protein. The sample lists some 1,000,000 distinct CDR3 sequences; about 23% were seen once. This sample was also put to use in a study of T cells of mothers and their children.

The sequenced sample consisted of blood. The receptors come from a girl aged 2 to 10 in good health.

CDR3 nucleotide sequence: TGTGCCAGCAGCTTAAAAGGTTCGGGGCTGCAAGAGACCCAGTACTTC. Protein: CASSLKGSGLQETQYF. This chain links TRBV7-8 with TRBJ2-5; D could derive from TRBD1 or TRBD2 (5 bases each). The germline gives CDR1 SGHVS, CDR2 FQNEAQ. This CDR3 comprises 16 residues. Between the trimmed V and J ends, which lost 2 bases and 2 bases, there was a span of 15 bases.

This clonotype was detected only a few times. The V call is TRBV2, the J call TRBJ2-5, with 12 bases that match TRBD2. The ends lost 9 bases at V and 1 base at J; junction bases unmatched: 3. This CDR3 has 14 residues. Per the germline V gene, CDR1 is SNHLY and CDR2 is FYNNEI. In nucleotides, the CDR3 is TGTGCCAGGACTAGCGGGAGACCCCAAGAGACCCAGTACTTC. Encoded protein: CARTSGRPQETQYF.

The rearrangement uses TRBV12-3 or TRBV12-4 and TRBJ2-5, with D possibly being TRBD1 (6 bases). V lost 7 bases and J lost 0, with 9 bases in between. CDR3 length equals 13 residues. The CDR3 bases are TGTGCCAGCAATAGGGACAACCAAGAGACCCAGTACTTC. Protein: CASNRDNQETQYF.

The table lists this clonotype with a few counts. The V gene is TRBV6-6, the J gene TRBJ1-5; D ambiguous. CDR3 length equals 11 residues. The V end lost 6 bases, the J end lost 7 bases, and 7 bases lay between the germline ends. Germline V gene data show CDR1 as MNHNY and CDR2 as SVGAGI (reference sequence). CDR3 in amino acids: CASRSGQPQHF. The DNA of the CDR3 is TGTGCCAGCAGAAGTGGCCAGCCCCAGCATTTT.

The rearrangement uses TRBV18 and TRBJ2-1, with a weak D call TRBD1 (5 bases). Per the germline V gene, CDR1 is KGHSH and CDR2 is LQKENI. The V end lost 0 bases, the J end lost 6 bases, and 6 bases lay between the germline ends. CDR3 length: 13 residues. CDR3 bases: TGTGCCAGCTCACCACCGCAGGGCAATGAGCAGTTCTTC. Its translation is CASSPPQGNEQFF.

In the case of this clonotype: One end of the junction is discordant with germline, which a read error may explain. The gene calls are TRBV7-3 and TRBJ2-2; D might be TRBD1 (6 bases). The CDR3 has 16 residues. Per the germline V gene, CDR1 is SGHTA and CDR2 is FQGTGA. The CDR3: CASSLNRGSDTGELFF. As DNA, the CDR3 is TGCGCCAGCAGCTTAAATAGGGGGTCGGACACCGGGGAGCTGTTTTTT.

This clonotype came up a few times. The V gene is TRBV4-1, the J gene TRBJ1-1; a weak D match, TRBD1 (6 bases). V lost 1 base, J lost 5 bases, and 20 bases lay in between. The CDR3 runs to 17 residues. Germline lookup yields CDR1 MGHRA and CDR2 YSYEKL. The CDR3 bases are TGCGCCAGCAGCCAAGTTTGGGACACCCAAGCGGGGACTGAAGCTTTCTTT. Translating gives CASSQVWDTQAGTEAFF.

This clonotype turned up a few times. The chain has TRBV3-1 and TRBJ1-2, with a weak D call TRBD1 (5 bases). Deletions cut 2 bases from V and 8 bases from J, with 9 bases between. Germline V gene lookup returns CDR1 LGHDT and CDR2 YNNKEL (reference sequence). The CDR3 loop spans 12 amino acids. CDR3 region: CASSQQGGGYTF. The CDR3 DNA reads as TGTGCCAGCAGCCAACAGGGTGGGGGCTACACCTTC.

This clonotype occurred a few times. This chain joins TRBV7-3 and TRBJ2-3; D gene unclear. The V gene lost 4 bases and the J gene lost 0 bases, with 5 bases spanning the gap. The germline V gene encodes CDR1 SGHTA and CDR2 FQGTGA. The CDR3 spans 13 residues. CDR3: CASSSFSTDTQYF. The CDR3 coding sequence is TGTGCCAGCAGCTCATTTAGCACAGATACGCAGTATTTT.

This chain connects TRBV6-5 to TRBJ2-7; D might be TRBD1 or TRBD2, each matching 5 bases. Trimming stripped 4 bases from V and 2 bases from J, with 15 bases between. This CDR3 is 15 amino acids long. Germline V gene lookup returns CDR1 MNHEY and CDR2 SVGAGI. Here the CDR3 reads CASSFVRDRAYEQYF. For the CDR3, the DNA is TGTGCCAGCAGTTTCGTTAGGGACCGAGCCTACGAGCAGTACTTC.

V is TRBV4-1 and J is TRBJ2-2; D uncertain. The CDR3 sequence is 16 residues long. Germline CDR1 is MGHRA and CDR2 is YSYEKL. V lost 3 bases to trimming and J lost 2 bases, with 13 bases between them. DNA of the CDR3: TGCGCCAGCAGCCATTGGCATCCCCTCAACACCGGGGAGCTGTTTTTT. Translation: CASSHWHPLNTGELFF.

This clonotype was seen a handful of times. The rearrangement uses TRBV20-1 and TRBJ2-7; D uncertain. Trimming shortened V by 2 bases and J by 9 bases, and 14 bases separated the two germline ends. This CDR3 has 12 residues. The germline CDR1 and CDR2 sequences are DFQATT and SNEGSKA (reference sequence). For the CDR3, the DNA is TGCAGTGCTAGACCCCCCGGTGTTCGGCAGTACTTC. This translates into CSARPPGVRQYF.

The V and J genes are TRBV6-5 and TRBJ2-7, with D perhaps matching TRBD2 (6 bases). The CDR3 runs 14 residues. Trimming removed 5 bases from V and 2 bases from J, with 13 bases in between. Per the germline V gene, CDR1 is MNHEY and CDR2 is SVGAGI. The CDR3: CASSLPGVTYEQYF. CDR3 DNA sequence: TGTGCCAGCAGTCTACCGGGGGTCACCTACGAGCAGTACTTC.

This clonotype was recorded many times. V usage is TRBV5-6 and J usage is TRBJ2-5; no clear D. Germline loops: CDR1 SGHDT, CDR2 YYEEEE. Trimming removed 0 bases from V and 2 bases from J, with 8 bases in between. The CDR3 has 14 residues. The CDR3 loop is CASSLAPAQETQYF. DNA of the CDR3: TGTGCCAGCAGCTTGGCCCCAGCACAAGAGACCCAGTACTTC.

This chain links TRBV29-1 with TRBJ2-6; D is unclear. V gave up 5 bases and J gave up 1 base, with 6 bases separating them. The CDR3 sequence is 13 residues long. Germline lookup yields CDR1 SQVTM and CDR2 ANQGSEA. The CDR3 spells CSVTSSGANVLTF. The CDR3 DNA follows: TGCAGCGTTACGAGTTCTGGGGCCAACGTCCTGACTTTC.

This clonotype occurred a few times. CDR3 coding DNA: TGTGCCAGCTCACCAGGGACGGATTCACCCCTCCACTTT. It translates to CASSPGTDSPLHF. This sequence joins TRBV18 and TRBJ1-6; TRBD1 is a possible D gene (5 bases). The CDR3 is 13 residues long. Trimming pared 2 bases from V and 8 bases from J, leaving 7 bases between. Germline values: CDR1 KGHSH, CDR2 LQKENI.

This clonotype was recorded a few times. The chain combines TRBV19 with TRBJ2-2; D is perhaps TRBD1 (6 bases). In germline, CDR1 is LNHDA, CDR2 SQIVND (reference sequence). With 8 bases removed from V and 13 bases from J, the gap between germline ends came to 23 bases. CDR3 length equals 14 residues. CDR3 coding DNA: TGTGCCAGTTACGGGACATTTCACGGGGAAGGGCTGTTTTTT. Protein: CASYGTFHGEGLFF.

This chain uses TRBV4-1 with TRBJ2-4; D possibly corresponds to TRBD2 (5 bases). With 0 bases removed from V and 9 bases from J, the gap between germline ends came to 15 bases. From germline, CDR1 is MGHRA and CDR2 YSYEKL. CDR3 length: 15 amino acids. CDR3 DNA sequence: TGCGCCAGCAGCCAAGATTGGGCCGAGGGTGGCATTCAGTACTTC. Protein sequence: CASSQDWAEGGIQYF.

The chain carries TRBV18 and TRBJ2-4, with 10 bases matching TRBD1. V gave up 3 bases and J gave up 8 bases; unmatched junction bases: 4. Germline values: CDR1 KGHSH, CDR2 LQKENI. The length of the CDR3 is 14 residues. CDR3 DNA sequence: TGTGCCAGCTCACCCGGGACAGGGGATGACATTCAGTACTTC. This sequence encodes CASSPGTGDDIQYF.

The J gene is TRBJ2-5, the V gene TRBV28, with D possibly being TRBD1 or TRBD2 (5 bases each). With 6 bases removed from V and 7 bases from J, the gap between germline ends came to 21 bases. Germline assignment: CDR1 MDHEN and CDR2 SYDVKM. This CDR3 contains 15 residues. In nucleotides, the CDR3 is TGTGCCAGCAGCTTCCGGGACGGATGGAAGGGGACCCAGTACTTC. This encodes CASSFRDGWKGTQYF.

The rearrangement joins TRBV27 to TRBJ2-6; a possible D gene is TRBD1 (5 bases). V was trimmed by 6 bases and J by 0 bases, leaving 15 bases between them. CDR1 is MNHEY, CDR2 SMNVEV, per germline (reference sequence). This CDR3 has 17 amino acids. The CDR3 DNA sequence: TGTGCCAGCAGCCCAGGGTTTTTCCGCTCTGGGGCCAACGTCCTGACTTTC. This gives the protein CASSPGFFRSGANVLTF.

The table lists this clonotype with a few counts. This chain joins TRBV6-2 or TRBV6-3 and TRBJ2-1, with D unclear. The V end was cut by 5 bases, the J end by 6 bases, with 20 bases between. This CDR3 contains 16 residues. Germline-derived CDR1 and CDR2 are MNHEY and SVGEGT. The CDR3 is CASSNGPGFNTNEQFF. DNA of the CDR3: TGTGCCAGCAGTAATGGCCCAGGCTTTAATACCAATGAGCAGTTCTTC.

This chain joins TRBV7-9 and TRBJ2-5, with D maybe TRBD1 (5 bases). V was clipped by 5 bases and J by 9 bases, with 16 bases between them. CDR1 SEHNR and CDR2 FQNEAQ come from the germline V gene (reference sequence). The CDR3 consists of 13 residues. Here the CDR3 reads CASSHTGQMPQYF. In nucleotides, the CDR3 is TGTGCCAGCAGCCATACAGGCCAAATGCCCCAGTACTTC.

The V call is TRBV5-1, the J call TRBJ2-1; 8 bases align to TRBD2. Judging by the DNA end, TRBJ2-7 fits better; the J call may be wrong. The CDR3 has 15 amino acids. Germline lookup yields CDR1 SGHRS and CDR2 YFSETQ. CDR3 sequence: CASSFRAGDSYEQYF. CDR3 nucleotides: TGCGCCAGCAGCTTCCGAGCGGGGGACTCCTACGAGCAGTACTTC.

This clonotype was seen a few times. The chain employs TRBV7-8 and TRBJ1-1; D may be TRBD1 (5 bases). From germline, CDR1 is SGHVS and CDR2 FQNEAQ. Deletions cut 5 bases from V and 10 bases from J, with 11 bases between. This CDR3 region has 11 residues. CDR3 loop: CASSLTGGAFF. CDR3 bases: TGTGCCAGCAGCCTAACGGGGGGAGCTTTCTTT.

This clonotype has more than one count but fewer than ten. The chain has TRBV13 and TRBJ2-7, with D tentatively TRBD1 (6 bases). The CDR3 loop spans 15 amino acids. Germline V lookup: CDR1 PRHDT, CDR2 FYEKMQ (reference sequence). Trimming pared 3 bases from V and 1 base from J, leaving 13 bases between. CDR3: CASSFSRTGSYEQYF. The CDR3 region has the DNA TGTGCCAGCAGCTTCTCCCGAACAGGGTCCTACGAGCAGTACTTC.

There are a few counts of this clonotype. This rearrangement joins TRBV4-3 to TRBJ1-4; D is undetermined. Germline V lookup: CDR1 LGHNA, CDR2 YSLEER. Trimming cost V 8 bases and J 4 bases, with 11 bases left between them. The CDR3 runs to 13 residues. CDR3 nucleotide sequence: TGCGCCAGCGGGATGGAGGGTAATGAAAAACTGTTTTTT. It translates to CASGMEGNEKLFF.